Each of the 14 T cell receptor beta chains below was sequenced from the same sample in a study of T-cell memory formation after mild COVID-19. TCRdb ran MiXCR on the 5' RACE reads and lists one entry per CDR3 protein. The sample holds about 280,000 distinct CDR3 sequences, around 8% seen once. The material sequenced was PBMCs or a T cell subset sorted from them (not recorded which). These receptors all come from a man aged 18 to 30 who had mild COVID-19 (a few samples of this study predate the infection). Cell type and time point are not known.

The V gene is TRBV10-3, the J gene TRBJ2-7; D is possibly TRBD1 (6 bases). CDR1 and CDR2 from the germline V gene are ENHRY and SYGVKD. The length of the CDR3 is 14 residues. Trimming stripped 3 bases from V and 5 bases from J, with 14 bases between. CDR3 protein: CAISEDNRVNEQYV. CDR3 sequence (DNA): TGTGCCATCAGTGAAGATAACAGGGTAAACGAGCAGTACGTC.

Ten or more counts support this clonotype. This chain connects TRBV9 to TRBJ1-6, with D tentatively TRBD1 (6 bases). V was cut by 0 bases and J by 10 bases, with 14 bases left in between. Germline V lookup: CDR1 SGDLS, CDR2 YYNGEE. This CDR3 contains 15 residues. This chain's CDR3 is CASSVDGTGRSPLHF. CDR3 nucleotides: TGTGCCAGCAGCGTAGATGGAACAGGGAGGTCACCCCTCCACTTT.

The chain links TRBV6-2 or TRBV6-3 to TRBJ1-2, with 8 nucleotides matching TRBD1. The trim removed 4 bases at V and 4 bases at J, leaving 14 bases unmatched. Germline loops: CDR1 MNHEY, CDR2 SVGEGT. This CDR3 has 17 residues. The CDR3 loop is CASSSPFGQGLIYGYTF. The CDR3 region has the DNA TGTGCCAGCAGTTCGCCCTTTGGACAGGGACTCATCTATGGCTACACCTTC.

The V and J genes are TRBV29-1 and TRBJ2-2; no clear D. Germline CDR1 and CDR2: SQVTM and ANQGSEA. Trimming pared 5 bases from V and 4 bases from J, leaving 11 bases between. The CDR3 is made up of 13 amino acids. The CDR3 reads CSVLGFGTGELFF. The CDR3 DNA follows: TGCAGCGTTCTAGGCTTTGGCACCGGGGAGCTGTTTTTT.

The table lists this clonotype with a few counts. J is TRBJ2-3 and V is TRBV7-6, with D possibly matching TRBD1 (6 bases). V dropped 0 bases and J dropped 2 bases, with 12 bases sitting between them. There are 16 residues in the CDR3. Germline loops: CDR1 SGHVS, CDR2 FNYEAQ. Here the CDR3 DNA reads TGTGCCAGCAGCTTAGCAGGGGGATCCCCCACAGATACGCAGTATTTT. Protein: CASSLAGGSPTDTQYF.

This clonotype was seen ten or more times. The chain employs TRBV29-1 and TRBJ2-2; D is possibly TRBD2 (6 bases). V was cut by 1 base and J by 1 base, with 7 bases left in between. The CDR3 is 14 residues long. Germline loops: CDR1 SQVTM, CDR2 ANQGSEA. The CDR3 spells CSVEASVNTGELFF. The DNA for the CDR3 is TGCAGCGTTGAAGCTAGCGTGAACACCGGGGAGCTGTTTTTT.

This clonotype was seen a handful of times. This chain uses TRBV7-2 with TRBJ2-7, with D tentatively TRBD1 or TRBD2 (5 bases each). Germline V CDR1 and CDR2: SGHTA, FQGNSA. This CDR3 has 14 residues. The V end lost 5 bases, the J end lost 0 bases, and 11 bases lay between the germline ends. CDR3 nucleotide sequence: TGTGCCAGCAGCGTCGGGACGCACTCCTACGAGCAGTACTTC. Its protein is CASSVGTHSYEQYF. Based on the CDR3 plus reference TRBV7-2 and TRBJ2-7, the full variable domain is GAGVSQSPSNKVTEKGKDVELRCDPISGHTALYWYRQSLGQGLEFLIYFQGNSAPDKSGLPSDRFSAERTGGSVSTLTIQRTQQEDSAVYLCASSVGTHSYEQYFGPGTRLTVT.

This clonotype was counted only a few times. The CDR3 sequence: CAISEGGEQYV. In nucleotides, the CDR3 is TGTGCCATCAGTGAGGGGGGCGAGCAGTACGTC. The chain carries TRBV10-3 and TRBJ2-7; TRBD1 or TRBD2 may be the D gene (5 bases each). Trimming shortened V by 2 bases and J by 6 bases, and 5 bases separated the two germline ends. The CDR3 contains 11 residues. The germline gives CDR1 ENHRY, CDR2 SYGVKD.

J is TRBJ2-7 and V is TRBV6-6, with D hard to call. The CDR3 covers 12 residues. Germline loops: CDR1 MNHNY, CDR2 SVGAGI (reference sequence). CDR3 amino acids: CASRAPSYEKYV. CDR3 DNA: TGTGCCAGCAGAGCTCCTTCCTACGAGAAGTACGTC.

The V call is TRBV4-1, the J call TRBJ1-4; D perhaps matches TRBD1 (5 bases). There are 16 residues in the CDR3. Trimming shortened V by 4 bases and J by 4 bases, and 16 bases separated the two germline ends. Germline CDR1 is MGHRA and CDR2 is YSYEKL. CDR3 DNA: TGCGCCAGCAGCCGCCTGACGGGACTGTATAATGAAAAACTGTTTTTT. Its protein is CASSRLTGLYNEKLFF.

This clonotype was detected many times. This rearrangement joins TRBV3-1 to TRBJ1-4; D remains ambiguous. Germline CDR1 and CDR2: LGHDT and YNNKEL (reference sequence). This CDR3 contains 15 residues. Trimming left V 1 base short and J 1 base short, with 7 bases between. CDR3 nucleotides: TGTGCCAGCAGCCAAGCGCGTGTAACTAATGAAAAACTGTTTTTT. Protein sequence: CASSQARVTNEKLFF. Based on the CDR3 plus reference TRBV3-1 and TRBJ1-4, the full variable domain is DTAVSQTPKYLVTQMGNDKSIKCEQNLGHDTMYWYKQDSKKFLKIMFSYNNKELIINETVPNRFSPKSPDKAHLNLHINSLELGDSAVYFCASSQARVTNEKLFFGSGTQLSVL.

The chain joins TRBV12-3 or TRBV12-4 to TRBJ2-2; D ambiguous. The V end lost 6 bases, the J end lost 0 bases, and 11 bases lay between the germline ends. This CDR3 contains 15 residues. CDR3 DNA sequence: TGTGCCAGCAGCTCTGTAGTCGCGAACACCGGGGAGCTGTTTTTT. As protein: CASSSVVANTGELFF.

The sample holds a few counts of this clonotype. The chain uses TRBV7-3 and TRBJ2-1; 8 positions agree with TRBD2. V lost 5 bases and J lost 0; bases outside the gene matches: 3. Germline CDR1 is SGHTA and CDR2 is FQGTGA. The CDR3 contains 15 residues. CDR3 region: CASSLGTSSYNEQFF. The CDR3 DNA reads TGTGCCAGCAGCCTCGGGACTAGCTCCTACAATGAGCAGTTCTTC.

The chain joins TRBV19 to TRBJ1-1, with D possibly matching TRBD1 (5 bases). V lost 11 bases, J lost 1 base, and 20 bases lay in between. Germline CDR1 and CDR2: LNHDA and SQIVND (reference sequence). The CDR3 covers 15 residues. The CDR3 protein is CAVKSSGIRNTEAFF. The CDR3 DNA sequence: TGTGCCGTAAAAAGTTCAGGGATTAGGAACACTGAAGCTTTCTTT.